The source of this T cell receptor beta chain is a study of radiation and T cells in renal cell carcinoma. Turning to the study itself: Nephrectomy followed 15 Gy stereotactic body radiation by 4 weeks. Study outcomes and limitations: Top tumor clonotypes rose in blood 2 weeks post-radiation, then contracted. Pretreatment tumor biopsies were lacking, so baseline clonotypes are unknown.

This clone occurred once. Its antigen is unidentified. This CDR3 region has 14 residues. Trimming at V came to 5 bases and at J to 3 bases, leaving 9 bases not matched to a gene. Germline CDR1 is SQVTM and CDR2 is ANQGSEA. Data came from immunoSEQ multiplex PCR; TCRdb stores just in-frame clones and leaves some out. The sample carries roughly 130,000 clones, about 81% recorded once. This sample's time point: blood 2 weeks post-SBRT. Treatment reported: 15 Gy SBRT to primary tumor, nephrectomy 4 weeks later. This renal cell carcinoma was of the clear cell type. The specimen comprised blood, sampled from a patient whose treatment included radiotherapy and nephrectomy. This TCR came from a woman aged 60 to 75 with renal cell carcinoma. The chain has TRBV29-1 and TRBJ2-7; 8 positions agree with TRBD1. The CDR3 DNA is TGCAGCGTTCCGTTGGGGACAGGAGACTACGAGCAGTACTTC. This sequence encodes CSVPLGTGDYEQYF.